This record concerns one TCR beta chain sequence. The data stem from a study of blood T cell repertoires in COVID-19. The wider study: Nucleic acid was either cDNA or gDNA, and it came from T cells, B-cell-depleted T cells, or PBMCs.

Study processing details: Amplification of reference gene primers provided the estimated nucleated cell counts. Profiling relied on immunoSEQ multiplex PCR, and the TCRdb table lists in-frame clones only, not all of them. V and J calls plus clone size are reproduced from that table; the DNA served to infer D and trimming. The table has more than 150,000 clones, 80% seen once. The CDR3 spans 15 residues. The V gene's germline CDR1 is MNHNY and CDR2 SVGAGI (reference sequence). The J segment lost 4 bases and the V segment lost 6 bases, leaving 10 bases of the junction unmatched. Assignment of participants to cohorts was predicated upon participant-reported clinical history.

This receptor was taken from a man aged 55 to 70 who had been exposed to COVID-19. The chain couples TRBV6-6 to TRBJ2-7; TRBD2 aligns across 9 bases. The source material was PBMCs or T cells enriched from blood (not recorded which). The CDR3 sequence: CASSSPGLANYEQYF. The DNA for the CDR3 is TGTGCCAGCAGCTCTCCGGGACTAGCTAATTACGAGCAGTACTTC.